This T cell receptor beta chain was observed in a study of CD8+ T cells in alopecia areata. Study-level findings and limits: It was observed that many expanded lesional clones persisted in scalp and blood during tofacitinib.

Stated treatment: oral pan-JAK inhibitor, 5-10 mg twice daily. The germline CDR1 and CDR2 sequences are SGHTA and FQGNSA. The CDR3 spans 18 residues. Between the trimmed V and J ends, which lost 2 bases and 3 bases, there was a span of 20 bases. Investigators isolated RNA and reverse transcribed it into cDNA to act as the sequencing template. The method was immunoSEQ multiplex PCR; TCRdb's version includes in-frame clones alone and lacks a portion of them. The sample has roughly 120,000 clones; roughly 56% are singletons. Concerning this clone itself: The antigen is unknown.

The rearrangement joins TRBV7-2 to TRBJ2-1; D is perhaps TRBD1 (6 bases). This TCR derives from a human donor with alopecia areata. The input for sequencing was CD4+ T cells sorted from blood, taken at week 24, from a patient treated with tofacitinib. DNA for the CDR3: TGTGCCAGCAGCTTACGGGGCCGGGACACCGAATTCTACAATGAGCAGTTCTTC. Translating gives CASSLRGRDTEFYNEQFF.